A single sample is the source of the 3 T cell receptor beta chains below, sequenced in a study of glioma-infiltrating T cells. The iRepertoire nested amplicon-rescue multiplex PCR amplified TCR alpha and beta CDR3s from RNA. MiXCR, applied by TCRdb to the multiplex PCR reads, yields one record per CDR3 protein. The sample shows around 97,000 distinct CDR3 sequences, around 28% of them seen only once. The sample was glioma tissue, nonneoplastic brain tissue, or PBMCs (not recorded which). Receptors were obtained from a human donor with low-grade glioma or glioblastoma, undergoing nonglioma brain surgery, or in good health (not recorded which).

Concerning this clonotype itself: A much larger clone lies one base from this, so it may be a read error. V is TRBV12-3 or TRBV12-4 and J is TRBJ1-1; no reliable D call. V dropped 5 bases and J dropped 7 bases, with 17 bases sitting between them. There are 14 residues in the CDR3. The CDR3 bases are TGTGCCAGCAGTATTCCACCGGTACACATTGAAGCTTTCTTT. It encodes CASSIPPVHIEAFF.

This sequence joins TRBV30 and TRBJ1-5; perhaps TRBD1 as D (6 bases). Germline loops: CDR1 GTSNPN, CDR2 SVGIG (reference sequence). V was pared by 2 bases and J by 8 bases, with 13 bases between. The CDR3 has 13 residues. The CDR3 DNA reads as TGTGCCTGGAGTTCGACAGGAGGGGAGCCCCAGCATTTT. Protein product: CAWSSTGGEPQHF.

V is TRBV4-1 and J is TRBJ2-3; 11 bases align to TRBD2. The trim removed 0 bases at V and 2 bases at J, leaving 7 bases unmatched. The CDR3 covers 18 residues. CDR1 and CDR2 (germline): MGHRA, YSYEKL. Here the CDR3 DNA reads TGCGCCAGCAGCCAAGATACGAGGACTAGCGGGTTCACAGATACGCAGTATTTT. Its protein product is CASSQDTRTSGFTDTQYF.